Below, 28 T cell receptor beta chains from the same sample are listed, as sequenced in a study of T cell changes during pregnancy in multiple sclerosis. Assay used: immunoSEQ multiplex PCR; TCRdb lists only in-frame clones, some missing. The table records around 40,000 clones, approximately 89% of them present only once. This specimen was CD4+ T cells from peripheral blood mononuclear cells, taken in the first trimester of pregnancy. Source of these receptors: a female donor with multiple sclerosis, enrolled in a pregnancy study.

This chain uses TRBV5-6 with TRBJ2-7; tentative D call: TRBD1 (6 bases). CDR3 length: 12 amino acids. V was pared by 5 bases and J by 7 bases, with 13 bases between. The germline gives CDR1 SGHDT, CDR2 YYEEEE. This chain's CDR3 is CASRKTRGEQYF. The CDR3 DNA reads as TGTGCCAGCAGGAAAACAAGGGGGGAGCAGTACTTC. Full variable domain (rest looked up from reference TRBV5-6 and TRBJ2-7): DAGVTQSPTHLIKTRGQQVTLRCSPKSGHDTVSWYQQALGQGPQFIFQYYEEEERQRGNFPDRFSGHQFPNYSSELNVNALLLGDSALYLCASRKTRGEQYFGPGTRLTVT.

This chain connects TRBV2 to TRBJ2-5; 12 bases are a match to TRBD2. The V and J ends lost 8 bases and 2 bases, in that order; junction bases with no gene match: 6. Germline assignment: CDR1 SNHLY and CDR2 FYNNEI. This CDR3 spans 15 amino acids. CDR3: CASGGLAGPQETQYF. In nucleotides, the CDR3 is TGTGCCAGCGGAGGACTAGCGGGACCACAAGAGACCCAGTACTTC.

A single count supports this clone. The rearrangement joins TRBV4-1 to TRBJ1-5; 7 bases are a match to TRBD1. This CDR3 contains 16 residues. Germline assignment: CDR1 MGHRA and CDR2 YSYEKL. Trimming at V came to 3 bases and at J to 0 bases, leaving 5 bases not matched to a gene. The CDR3 region is CASSQTGSASNQPQHF. DNA for the CDR3: TGCGCCAGCAGCCAGACAGGGTCGGCTAGCAATCAGCCCCAGCATTTT.

The chain recombines TRBV19 with TRBJ1-4; 8 nucleotides line up with TRBD1. Germline V gene data show CDR1 as LNHDA and CDR2 as SQIVND (reference sequence). After removal of 7 bases from V and 8 bases from J, the junction contained 12 bases not matched to a gene. The CDR3 is 15 residues long. The DNA of the CDR3 is TGTGCCAGTAATCCCTCCCAGGGGGCATGGGAAAAACTGTTTTTT. Translating gives CASNPSQGAWEKLFF. The full variable domain, in which reference TRBV19 and TRBJ1-4 provide the parts outside the CDR3, is DGGITQSPKYLFRKEGQNVTLSCEQNLNHDAMYWYRQDPGQGLRLIYYSQIVNDFQKGDIAEGYSVSREKKESFPLTVTSAQKNPTAFYLCASNPSQGAWEKLFFGSGTQLSVL.

This clone came up a few times. This same CDR3 is encoded by further DNA sequences in the sample. The chain is built from TRBV11-2 and TRBJ2-1; 15 bases agree with TRBD2. The CDR3 spans 17 residues. The germline CDR1 and CDR2 sequences are SGHAT and FQNNGV. J lost 3 bases, V lost 5 bases, and 5 bases had no gene match. CDR3 sequence (DNA): TGTGCCAGCAGCCTCGGACTAGCGGGAGGGCGCTACAATGAGCAGTTCTTC. Translation: CASSLGLAGGRYNEQFF.

The chain joins TRBV7-9 to TRBJ1-4; TRBD1 agrees at 7 bases. Germline CDR1 and CDR2: SEHNR and FQNEAQ (reference sequence). Losses at the gene ends were 5 bases for V and 8 bases for J; bases not matched to a gene: 8. CDR3 size: 14 residues. CDR3 bases: TGTGCCAGCAGCGTTGACAGGGCAGGAGAAAAACTGTTTTTT. This encodes CASSVDRAGEKLFF.

The chain joins TRBV19 to TRBJ2-7; maybe TRBD2 (6 bases). Between the trimmed V and J ends, which lost 3 bases and 0 bases, there was a span of 9 bases. Germline V gives CDR1 LNHDA, CDR2 SQIVND (reference sequence). The CDR3 consists of 14 residues. Written as DNA, the CDR3 is TGTGCCAGTAGTATCGCCGGGAGCTCCTACGAGCAGTACTTC. The encoded protein is CASSIAGSSYEQYF.

The chain employs TRBV5-5 and TRBJ2-7; TRBD2 matches 7 bases. The CDR3 sequence is 15 residues long. V shed 0 bases, J shed 3 bases, and the junction held 6 bases outside the gene matches. From germline, CDR1 is SGHKS and CDR2 YYEKEE (reference sequence). Here the CDR3 DNA reads TGTGCCAGCAGCTTGGTGTCTAGCGGAAACTACGAGCAGTACTTC. Its translation: CASSLVSSGNYEQYF. The full variable domain, with the rest looked up from reference TRBV5-5 and TRBJ2-7, is DAGVTQSPTHLIKTRGQQVTLRCSPISGHKSVSWYQQVLGQGPQFIFQYYEKEERGRGNFPDRFSARQFPNYSSELNVNALLLGDSALYLCASSLVSSGNYEQYFGPGTRLTVT.

The chain is built from TRBV5-1 and TRBJ2-7; possible D gene TRBD1, 5 bases. The CDR3 length is 13 residues. Deletions cut 0 bases from V and 11 bases from J, with 15 bases between. Germline CDR1 and CDR2: SGHRS and YFSETQ. This chain's CDR3 is CASSLEVRAAKYF. In DNA, the CDR3 is TGCGCCAGCAGCTTGGAGGTCAGGGCGGCGAAGTACTTC. The whole variable domain, filled in from reference TRBV5-1 and TRBJ2-7, reads KAGVTQTPRYLIKTRGQQVTLSCSPISGHRSVSWYQQTPGQGLQFLFEYFSETQRNKGNFPGRFSGRQFSNSRSEMNVSTLELGDSALYLCASSLEVRAAKYFGPGTRLTVT.

V and J are TRBV5-1 and TRBJ1-1; tentative D call: TRBD1 (5 bases). V lost 0 bases and J lost 6, with 18 bases in between. Germline CDR1 and CDR2: SGHRS and YFSETQ. The CDR3 contains 16 residues. CDR3 region: CASSLESGRGIAEAFF. Written as DNA, the CDR3 is TGCGCCAGCAGCTTGGAATCGGGGCGGGGAATCGCTGAAGCTTTCTTT.

The chain joins TRBV21-1 to TRBJ1-4. TRBV21-1 is reported as a pseudogene. There are 12 residues in the CDR3. CDR3 in DNA: TGTGCCAGCAGCGACCGGGAGGAAAAACTGTTTTTT. Translating it yields CASSDREEKLFF.

As concerns this clone: Other DNA sequences in the sample encode the same CDR3. The V call is TRBV28, the J call TRBJ2-7; weak D call: TRBD2 (7 bases). This CDR3 is built from 14 residues. CDR1 is MDHEN and CDR2 is SYDVKM in the germline V gene. V lost 3 bases and J 3 bases, leaving 12 bases between the germline ends. The DNA of the CDR3 is TGTGCCAGCAGTTTCGGCGGGGGCCTCTACGAGCAGTACTTC. This translates into CASSFGGGLYEQYF.

The V call is TRBV7-9, the J call TRBJ2-1; D is possibly TRBD2 (5 bases). The germline V and J ends were trimmed by 1 base and 8 bases, with 12 bases remaining between them. This CDR3 spans 14 amino acids. Germline loops: CDR1 SEHNR, CDR2 FQNEAQ (reference sequence). The CDR3 DNA follows: TGTGCCAGCAGCTTAGGTGGGAGCCCCCATGAGCAGTTCTTC. Translating it yields CASSLGGSPHEQFF. Variable domain in full (rest from reference TRBV7-9 and TRBJ2-1): DTGVSQNPRHKITKRGQNVTFRCDPISEHNRLYWYRQTLGQGPEFLTYFQNEAQLEKSRLLSDRFSAERPKGSFSTLEIQRTEQGDSAMYLCASSLGGSPHEQFFGPGTRLTVL.

The V gene is TRBV9, the J gene TRBJ2-7, with 8 bases aligning to TRBD1. This CDR3 has 16 residues. The V and J ends lost 0 bases and 6 bases, in that order; junction bases with no gene match: 11. Germline CDR1 reads SGDLS; CDR2 reads YYNGEE. The CDR3 here is CASSVGPTTGVSEQYF. The CDR3 bases are TGTGCCAGCAGCGTAGGACCAACGACAGGGGTCAGCGAGCAGTACTTC.

The chain recombines TRBV6-1 with TRBJ1-2, with TRBD1 matching 9 bases. Germline V lookup: CDR1 MNHNS, CDR2 SASEGT. The length of the CDR3 is 14 residues. The ends lost 4 bases at V and 7 bases at J; junction bases unmatched: 7. CDR3 bases: TGTGCCAGCAGTGGGGGACAGGGTGAAAGTGGCTACACCTTC. Translating gives CASSGGQGESGYTF.

The chain recombines TRBV10-1 with TRBJ2-3; 7 bases are shared with TRBD2. With 9 bases clipped from V and 2 bases from J, the junction kept 8 bases outside the gene matches. The CDR3 length is 14 residues. CDR1 is WNHNN and CDR2 is SYGVQD in the germline V gene (reference sequence). The CDR3 DNA is TGCGCCAGGCCCACTAGCGAGTTCACAGATACGCAGTATTTT. This translates into CARPTSEFTDTQYF.

The genes are TRBV7-3 and TRBJ2-2, with no clear D. Between the trimmed V and J ends, which lost 0 bases and 0 bases, there was a span of 8 bases. The CDR3 is made up of 16 amino acids. Germline CDR1 reads SGHTA; CDR2 reads FQGTGA. CDR3 in DNA: TGTGCCAGCAGCTTAACAGGCGGAGCGAACACCGGGGAGCTGTTTTTT. It codes for CASSLTGGANTGELFF.

The rearrangement uses TRBV7-2 and TRBJ2-1; 9 bases map to TRBD2. The CDR3 runs 15 residues. V trimming: 3 bases; J trimming: 10 bases; junction bases outside the gene matches: 10. Looked up from germline, CDR1 is SGHTA and CDR2 is FQGNSA. CDR3 sequence: CASSLRSSGKGEQFF. DNA for the CDR3: TGTGCCAGCAGCTTGAGGTCTAGCGGGAAAGGGGAGCAGTTCTTC.

This clone was seen a single time. V usage is TRBV2 and J usage is TRBJ1-2; D perhaps matches TRBD1 (6 bases). CDR1 and CDR2 (germline): SNHLY, FYNNEI. The CDR3 runs 12 residues. The V and J ends lost 8 bases and 8 bases respectively, with 15 bases between them. The DNA of the CDR3 is TGTGCCAGCGGAGAGGGGGTACGAGGCTACACCTTC. Translation: CASGEGVRGYTF.

The genes are TRBV9 and TRBJ2-7; a weak D match, TRBD1 (5 bases). Germline loops: CDR1 SGDLS, CDR2 YYNGEE. The CDR3 spans 12 residues. V was shortened by 3 bases and J by 6 bases, with 10 bases between the two germline ends. This CDR3 reads CASSAQGSEQYF. In nucleotides, the CDR3 is TGTGCCAGCAGCGCCCAGGGCTCCGAGCAGTACTTC.

The chain joins TRBV27 to TRBJ2-1; no clear D. This CDR3 contains 18 residues. Germline values: CDR1 MNHEY, CDR2 SMNVEV (reference sequence). V dropped 0 bases and J dropped 0 bases, with 15 bases sitting between them. The CDR3 bases are TGTGCCAGCAGTTTATCCCCCCCGGGTCCTCACTCCTACAATGAGCAGTTCTTC. Protein product: CASSLSPPGPHSYNEQFF.

The V gene is TRBV5-6, the J gene TRBJ1-2; D might be TRBD1 (6 bases). The CDR3 runs to 13 residues. Germline-derived CDR1 and CDR2 are SGHDT and YYEEEE. V dropped 3 bases and J dropped 10 bases, with 16 bases sitting between them. The CDR3 protein is CASSSLGALDYTF. CDR3 coding DNA: TGTGCCAGCAGCTCACTGGGGGCCCTGGACTACACCTTC.

The rearrangement uses TRBV7-9 and TRBJ2-7; 10 bases line up with TRBD2. Germline trimming cut 3 bases from V and 6 bases from J; bases unmatched to any gene: 8. Germline V gene lookup returns CDR1 SEHNR and CDR2 FQNEAQ (reference sequence). The CDR3 is 15 residues long. The CDR3 nucleotides are TGTGCCAGCAGCTTGGAAAAGCTAGCGGGAGCCGAGCAGTACTTC. It encodes CASSLEKLAGAEQYF.

V gene TRBV7-2 combines with J gene TRBJ1-4; D call uncertain. Germline lookup yields CDR1 SGHTA and CDR2 FQGNSA. This CDR3 is 15 amino acids long. V gave up 5 bases and J gave up 0 bases, with 10 bases separating them. The CDR3 sequence is CASSPYTATNEKLFF. The CDR3 DNA sequence: TGTGCCAGCAGCCCCTATACCGCAACTAATGAAAAACTGTTTTTT.

The chain joins TRBV7-6 to TRBJ1-3, with D tentatively TRBD1 (5 bases). The CDR3 runs 15 residues. Per the germline V gene, CDR1 is SGHVS and CDR2 is FNYEAQ. V dropped 5 bases and J dropped 0 bases, with 11 bases sitting between them. CDR3 bases: TGTGCCAGCAGCCGGGACTGGGGCTCTGGAAACACCATATATTTT. As protein: CASSRDWGSGNTIYF.

This clone was observed once. The V call is TRBV5-1, the J call TRBJ2-5; the D gene is possibly TRBD1 (6 bases). Trimming pared 9 bases from V and 1 base from J, leaving 19 bases between. The CDR3 runs to 15 residues. The germline V gene encodes CDR1 SGHRS and CDR2 YFSETQ. CDR3: CATAEDRNFQETQYF. The CDR3 nucleotides are TGCGCCACCGCTGAGGACAGAAACTTCCAAGAGACCCAGTACTTC.

The chain uses TRBV28 and TRBJ1-2, with TRBD1 matching 8 bases. The CDR3 has 15 residues. Germline values: CDR1 MDHEN, CDR2 SYDVKM. Trimming at V came to 6 bases and at J to 2 bases, leaving 8 bases not matched to a gene. CDR3 in amino acids: CASSQPGGANYGYTF. The CDR3 bases are TGTGCCAGCAGCCAACCAGGGGGCGCGAACTATGGCTACACCTTC.

This chain connects TRBV5-1 to TRBJ2-5, with D possibly TRBD1 on 6 matching bases. V shed 4 bases and J shed 1 base, with 14 bases lying between them. Looked up from germline, CDR1 is SGHRS and CDR2 is YFSETQ. The CDR3 runs 15 residues. The CDR3 DNA reads as TGCGCCAGCAGCATTACCGGGGACATCCAAGAGACCCAGTACTTC. Its translation is CASSITGDIQETQYF.